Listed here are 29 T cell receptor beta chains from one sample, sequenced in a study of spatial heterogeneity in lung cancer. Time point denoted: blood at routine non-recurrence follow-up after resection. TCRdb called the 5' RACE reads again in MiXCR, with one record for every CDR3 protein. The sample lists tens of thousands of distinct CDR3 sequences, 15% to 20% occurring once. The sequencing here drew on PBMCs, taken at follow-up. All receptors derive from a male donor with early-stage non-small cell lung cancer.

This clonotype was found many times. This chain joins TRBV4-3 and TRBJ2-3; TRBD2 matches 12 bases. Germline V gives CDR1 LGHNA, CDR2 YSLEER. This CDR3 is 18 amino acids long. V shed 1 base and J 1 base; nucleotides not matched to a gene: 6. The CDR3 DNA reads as TGCGCCAGCAGCCAAGCGGGACTAGCGGGTCGAGGCACAGATACGCAGTATTTT. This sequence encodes CASSQAGLAGRGTDTQYF.

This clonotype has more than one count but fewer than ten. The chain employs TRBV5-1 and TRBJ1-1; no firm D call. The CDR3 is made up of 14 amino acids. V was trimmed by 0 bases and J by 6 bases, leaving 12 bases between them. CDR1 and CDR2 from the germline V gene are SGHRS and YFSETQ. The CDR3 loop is CASSLDPHGAEAFF. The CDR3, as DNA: TGCGCCAGCAGCTTGGATCCACACGGCGCTGAAGCTTTCTTT.

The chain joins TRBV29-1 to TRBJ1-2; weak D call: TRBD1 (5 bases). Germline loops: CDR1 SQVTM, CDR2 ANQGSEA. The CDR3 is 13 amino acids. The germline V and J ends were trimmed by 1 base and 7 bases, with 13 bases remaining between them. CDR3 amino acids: CSVEVRGRSGYTF. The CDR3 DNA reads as TGCAGCGTTGAAGTCCGGGGACGAAGTGGCTACACCTTC.

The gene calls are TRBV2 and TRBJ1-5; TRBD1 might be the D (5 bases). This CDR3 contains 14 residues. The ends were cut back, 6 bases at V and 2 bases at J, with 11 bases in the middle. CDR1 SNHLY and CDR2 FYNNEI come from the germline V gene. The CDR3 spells CASSFRDGNQPQHF. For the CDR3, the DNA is TGTGCCAGCAGCTTCCGGGACGGCAATCAGCCCCAGCATTTT.

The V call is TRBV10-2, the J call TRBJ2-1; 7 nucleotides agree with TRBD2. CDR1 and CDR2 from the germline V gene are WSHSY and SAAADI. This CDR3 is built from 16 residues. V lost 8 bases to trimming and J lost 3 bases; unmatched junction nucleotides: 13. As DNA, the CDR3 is TGCGCCAGCGTCGGGGGGACGGGAGGTGTCTACAATGAGCAGTTCTTC. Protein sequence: CASVGGTGGVYNEQFF.

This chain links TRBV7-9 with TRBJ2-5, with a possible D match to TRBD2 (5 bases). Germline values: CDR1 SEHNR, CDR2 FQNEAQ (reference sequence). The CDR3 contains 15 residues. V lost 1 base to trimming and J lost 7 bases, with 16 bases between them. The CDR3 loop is CASSLGPQTRGTQYF. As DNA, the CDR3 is TGTGCCAGCAGCTTAGGTCCCCAGACACGGGGGACCCAGTACTTC.

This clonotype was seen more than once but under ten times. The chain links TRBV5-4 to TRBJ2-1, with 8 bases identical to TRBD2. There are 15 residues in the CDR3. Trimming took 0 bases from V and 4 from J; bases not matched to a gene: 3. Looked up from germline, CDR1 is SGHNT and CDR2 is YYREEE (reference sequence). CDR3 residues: CASSLAGTRYNEQFF. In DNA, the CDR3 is TGTGCCAGCAGCTTGGCGGGGACTAGGTACAATGAGCAGTTCTTC.

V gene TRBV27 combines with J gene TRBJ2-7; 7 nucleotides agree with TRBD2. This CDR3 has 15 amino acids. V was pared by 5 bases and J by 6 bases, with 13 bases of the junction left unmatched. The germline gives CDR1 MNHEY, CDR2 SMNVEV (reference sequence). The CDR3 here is CASSTRLGGESEQYF. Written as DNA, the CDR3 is TGTGCCAGCAGTACCCGACTGGGAGGGGAATCCGAGCAGTACTTC.

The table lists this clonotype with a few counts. The CDR3 spells CASRDTPEAEAFF. The CDR3 DNA is TGTGCCAGCAGGGACACCCCGGAGGCTGAAGCTTTCTTT. V is TRBV6-6 and J is TRBJ1-1; D is possibly TRBD1 (5 bases). The CDR3 covers 13 residues. V dropped 6 bases and J dropped 6 bases, with 14 bases sitting between them. Germline CDR1 and CDR2: MNHNY and SVGAGI (reference sequence).

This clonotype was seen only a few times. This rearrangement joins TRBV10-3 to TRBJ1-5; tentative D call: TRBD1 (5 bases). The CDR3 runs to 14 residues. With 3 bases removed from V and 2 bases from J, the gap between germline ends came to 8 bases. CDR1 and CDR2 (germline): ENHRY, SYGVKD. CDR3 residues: CAISDQGGNQPQHF. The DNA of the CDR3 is TGTGCCATCAGTGACCAGGGTGGCAATCAGCCCCAGCATTTT.

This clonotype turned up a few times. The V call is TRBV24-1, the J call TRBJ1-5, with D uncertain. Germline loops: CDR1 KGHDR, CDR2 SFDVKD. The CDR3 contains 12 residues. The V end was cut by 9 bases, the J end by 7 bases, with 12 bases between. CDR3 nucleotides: TGTGCCACCTCAGAGGGTAGACAGCCCCAGCATTTT. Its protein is CATSEGRQPQHF.

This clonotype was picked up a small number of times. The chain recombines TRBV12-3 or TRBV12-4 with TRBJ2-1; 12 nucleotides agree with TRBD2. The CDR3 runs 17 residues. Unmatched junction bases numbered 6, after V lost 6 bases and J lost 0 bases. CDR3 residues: CASRRTSGARSYNEQFF. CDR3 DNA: TGTGCCAGCAGGAGGACTAGCGGGGCTCGCTCCTACAATGAGCAGTTCTTC.

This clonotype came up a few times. The CDR3 DNA reads TGTGCCAGCAGCCAAGATGAGAGCGGGGAGCTGTTTTTT. Its protein is CASSQDESGELFF. The V call is TRBV3-1, the J call TRBJ2-2; no reliable D call. This CDR3 contains 13 residues. Deletions cut 0 bases from V and 7 bases from J, with 6 bases between. The V gene's germline CDR1 is LGHDT and CDR2 YNNKEL (reference sequence).

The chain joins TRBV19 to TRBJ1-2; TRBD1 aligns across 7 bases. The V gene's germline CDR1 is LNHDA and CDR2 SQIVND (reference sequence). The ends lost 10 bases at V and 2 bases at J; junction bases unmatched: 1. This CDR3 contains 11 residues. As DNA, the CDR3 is TGTGCCATACAGGGGAACTATGGCTACACCTTC. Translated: CAIQGNYGYTF.

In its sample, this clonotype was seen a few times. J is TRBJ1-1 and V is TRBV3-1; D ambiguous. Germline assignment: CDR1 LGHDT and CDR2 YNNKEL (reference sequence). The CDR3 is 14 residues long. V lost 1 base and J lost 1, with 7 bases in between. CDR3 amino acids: CASSQVGQNTEAFF. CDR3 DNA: TGTGCCAGCAGCCAAGTTGGGCAGAACACTGAAGCTTTCTTT.

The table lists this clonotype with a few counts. The CDR3 protein is CASSFQDYTEAFF. CDR3 sequence (DNA): TGTGCCAGCAGCTTTCAGGACTACACTGAAGCTTTCTTT. This chain connects TRBV7-3 to TRBJ1-1; D unresolved. The CDR3 covers 13 residues. Trimming took off 3 bases at V and 3 bases at J, with 8 bases between the two ends. The germline V gene has CDR1 SGHTA and CDR2 FQGTGA.

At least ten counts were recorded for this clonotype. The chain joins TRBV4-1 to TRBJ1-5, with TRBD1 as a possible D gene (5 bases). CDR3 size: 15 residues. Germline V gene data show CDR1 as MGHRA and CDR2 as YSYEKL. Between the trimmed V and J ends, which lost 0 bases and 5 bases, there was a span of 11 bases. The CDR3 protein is CASSQESTAYQPQHF. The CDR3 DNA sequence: TGCGCCAGCAGCCAAGAGTCGACAGCCTATCAGCCCCAGCATTTT.

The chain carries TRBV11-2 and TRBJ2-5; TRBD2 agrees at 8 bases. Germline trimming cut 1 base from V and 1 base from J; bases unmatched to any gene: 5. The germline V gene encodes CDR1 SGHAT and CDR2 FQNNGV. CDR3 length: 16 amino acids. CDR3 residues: CASSLGWRGAQETQYF. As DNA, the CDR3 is TGTGCCAGCAGCTTAGGATGGCGGGGGGCCCAAGAGACCCAGTACTTC.

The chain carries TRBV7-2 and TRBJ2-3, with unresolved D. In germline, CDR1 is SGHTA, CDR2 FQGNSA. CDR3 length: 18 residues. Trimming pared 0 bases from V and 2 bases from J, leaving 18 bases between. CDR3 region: CASSLAGIGNQITDTQYF. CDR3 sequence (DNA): TGTGCCAGCAGCTTAGCGGGGATTGGCAACCAGATCACAGATACGCAGTATTTT.

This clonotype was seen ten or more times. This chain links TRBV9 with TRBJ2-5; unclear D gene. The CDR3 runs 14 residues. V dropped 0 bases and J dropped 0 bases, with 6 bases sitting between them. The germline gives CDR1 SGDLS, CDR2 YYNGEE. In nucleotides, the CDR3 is TGTGCCAGCAGCGTAGAACAATACCAAGAGACCCAGTACTTC. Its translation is CASSVEQYQETQYF. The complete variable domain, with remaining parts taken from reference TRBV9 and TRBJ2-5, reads DSGVTQTPKHLITATGQRVTLRCSPRSGDLSVYWYQQSLDQGLQFLIQYYNGEERAKGNILERFSAQQFPDLHSELNLSSLELGDSALYFCASSVEQYQETQYFGPGTRLLVL.

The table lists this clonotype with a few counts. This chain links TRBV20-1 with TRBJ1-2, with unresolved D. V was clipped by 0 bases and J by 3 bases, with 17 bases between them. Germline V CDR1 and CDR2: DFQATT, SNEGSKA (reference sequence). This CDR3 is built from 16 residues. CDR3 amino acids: CSARDIGSGSHYGYTF. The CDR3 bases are TGCAGTGCTAGAGATATTGGGTCGGGCAGCCACTATGGCTACACCTTC.

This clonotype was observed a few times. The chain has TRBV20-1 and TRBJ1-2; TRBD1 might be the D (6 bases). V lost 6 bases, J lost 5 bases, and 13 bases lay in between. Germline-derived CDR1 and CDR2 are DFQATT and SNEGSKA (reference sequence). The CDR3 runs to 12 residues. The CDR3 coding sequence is TGCAGTGCGAAGGGGGGCTCATATGGCTACACCTTC. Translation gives CSAKGGSYGYTF.

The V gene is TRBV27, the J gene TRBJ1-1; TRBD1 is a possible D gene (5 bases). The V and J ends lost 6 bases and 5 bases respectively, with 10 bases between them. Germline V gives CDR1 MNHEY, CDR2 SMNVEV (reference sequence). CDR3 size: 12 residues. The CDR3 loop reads CASRRGITEAFF. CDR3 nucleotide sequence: TGTGCCAGCAGGCGGGGGATTACTGAAGCTTTCTTT.

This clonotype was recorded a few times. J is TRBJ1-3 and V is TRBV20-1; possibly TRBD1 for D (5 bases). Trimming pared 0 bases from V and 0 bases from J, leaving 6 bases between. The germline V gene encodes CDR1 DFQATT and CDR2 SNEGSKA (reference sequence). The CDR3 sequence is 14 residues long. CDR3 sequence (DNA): TGCAGTGCTAGAGATCAGGGCTCTGGAAACACCATATATTTT. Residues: CSARDQGSGNTIYF.

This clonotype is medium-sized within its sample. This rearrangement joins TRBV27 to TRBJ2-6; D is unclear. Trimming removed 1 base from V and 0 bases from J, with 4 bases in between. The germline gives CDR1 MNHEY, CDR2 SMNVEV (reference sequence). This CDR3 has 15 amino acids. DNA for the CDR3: TGTGCCAGCAGTTTATTCTTCTCTGGGGCCAACGTCCTGACTTTC. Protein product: CASSLFFSGANVLTF. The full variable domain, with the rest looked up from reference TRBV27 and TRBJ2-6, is EAQVTQNPRYLITVTGKKLTVTCSQNMNHEYMSWYRQDPGLGLRQIYYSMNVEVTDKGDVPEGYKVSRKEKRNFPLILESPSPNQTSLYFCASSLFFSGANVLTFGAGSRLTVL.

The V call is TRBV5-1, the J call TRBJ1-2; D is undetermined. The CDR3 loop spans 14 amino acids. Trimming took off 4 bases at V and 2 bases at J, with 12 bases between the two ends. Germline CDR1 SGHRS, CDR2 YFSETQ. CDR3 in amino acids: CASSPQFGNYGYTF. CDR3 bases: TGCGCCAGCAGCCCCCAATTCGGAAACTATGGCTACACCTTC.

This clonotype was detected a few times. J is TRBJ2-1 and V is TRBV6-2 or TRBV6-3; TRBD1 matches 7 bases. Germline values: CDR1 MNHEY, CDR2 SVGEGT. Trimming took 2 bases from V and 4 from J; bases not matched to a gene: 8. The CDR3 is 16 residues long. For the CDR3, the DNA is TGTGCCAGCAGTTACCTGGCCAGGGGGAAGTACAATGAGCAGTTCTTC. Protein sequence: CASSYLARGKYNEQFF.

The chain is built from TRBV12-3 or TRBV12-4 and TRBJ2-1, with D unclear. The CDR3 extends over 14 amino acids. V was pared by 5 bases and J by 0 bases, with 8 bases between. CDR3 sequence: CASSPSRSYNEQFF. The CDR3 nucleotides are TGTGCCAGCAGTCCGTCCCGCTCCTACAATGAGCAGTTCTTC.

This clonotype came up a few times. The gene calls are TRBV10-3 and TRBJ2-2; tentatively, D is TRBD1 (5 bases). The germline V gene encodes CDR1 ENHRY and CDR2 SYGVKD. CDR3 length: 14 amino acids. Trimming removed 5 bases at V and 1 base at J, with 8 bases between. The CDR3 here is CAISIDRNTGELFF. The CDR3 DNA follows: TGTGCCATCAGTATTGACAGGAACACCGGGGAGCTGTTTTTT.